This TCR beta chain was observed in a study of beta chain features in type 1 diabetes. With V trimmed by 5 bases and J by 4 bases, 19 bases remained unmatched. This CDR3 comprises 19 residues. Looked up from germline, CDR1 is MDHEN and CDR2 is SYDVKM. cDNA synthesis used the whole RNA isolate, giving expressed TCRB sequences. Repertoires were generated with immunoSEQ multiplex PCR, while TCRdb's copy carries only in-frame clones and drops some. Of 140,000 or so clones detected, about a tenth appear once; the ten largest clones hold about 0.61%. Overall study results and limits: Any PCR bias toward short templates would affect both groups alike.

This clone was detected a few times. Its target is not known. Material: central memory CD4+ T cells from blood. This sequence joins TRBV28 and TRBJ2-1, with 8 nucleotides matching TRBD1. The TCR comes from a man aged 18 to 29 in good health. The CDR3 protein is CASSLESQAGTGIYNEQFF. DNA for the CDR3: TGTGCCAGCAGTCTCGAATCTCAAGCCGGGACAGGTATTTACAATGAGCAGTTCTTC.